This T cell receptor (beta chain) was captured by sequencing in a study of a mutant IDH1 vaccine in newly diagnosed glioma. Looking at the study overall: Once 4-6 weeks had passed after radiotherapy alone, vaccination started, or it started with temozolomide cycles.

Using immunoSEQ multiplex PCR, the repertoire was profiled, and TCRdb retains in-frame clones only, with some absent. The table has 50,000 or so clones, roughly 80% seen once. Per germline, CDR1 SGDLS and CDR2 YYNGEE. V lost 4 bases, J lost 2 bases, and 16 bases lay in between. CDR3 length: 16 amino acids. Points on this clone: Its specificity is not known.

Described time point: week 5, during vaccination. Vaccination comprised doses that each held 300 ug of mutant IDH1 20-mer peptide, plus topical imiquimod. The material was PBMCs, obtained from a glioma patient whose treatment included an IDH1 peptide vaccine. The chain is built from TRBV9 and TRBJ1-3; D possibly corresponds to TRBD1 (5 bases). The sequence derives from a woman aged 50 to 65 with glioma. CDR3 protein: CASSRGGDNPGNTIYF. The CDR3, as DNA: TGTGCCAGCAGCCGTGGGGGGGATAACCCTGGAAACACCATATATTTT.